These 32 T cell receptor beta chains were sequenced from one sample in a study of Ad26.COV2.S vaccination and SARS-CoV-2 variants. Specified treatment: around 19 received Ad26.COV2.S at low or high dose, single or two shots; several received placebo; per-sample allocation not given. Day 63 following the first vaccine or placebo injection was when the samples were taken. TCRdb keeps only in-frame clones here, not all; method: immunoSEQ multiplex PCR. The profile shows around 450,000 clones, 75% to 95% of them singletons. Sequences were derived from peripheral blood, sampled in a trial of Ad26.COV2.S vaccine versus placebo. The source of these receptors is a person between 18 and 60 years old who received the Ad26.COV2.S COVID-19 vaccine or a placebo.

The chain joins TRBV5-1 to TRBJ2-7, with TRBD2 identical over 11 bases. CDR1 and CDR2 from the germline V gene are SGHRS and YFSETQ. Trimming at V came to 2 bases and at J to 4 bases, leaving 14 bases not matched to a gene. The CDR3 runs to 18 residues. CDR3 protein: CASSFFGTSGLSPYEQYF. CDR3 DNA: TGCGCCAGCAGCTTTTTTGGGACTAGCGGTCTCAGCCCTTACGAGCAGTACTTC. The variable domain in full, completed from reference TRBV5-1 and TRBJ2-7, reads KAGVTQTPRYLIKTRGQQVTLSCSPISGHRSVSWYQQTPGQGLQFLFEYFSETQRNKGNFPGRFSGRQFSNSRSEMNVSTLELGDSALYLCASSFFGTSGLSPYEQYFGPGTRLTVT.

The chain has TRBV3-1 (or the pseudogene TRBV3-2) and TRBJ2-5; 11 nucleotides align to TRBD2. CDR3 length: 17 amino acids. V lost 1 base, J lost 1 base, and 5 bases stayed unmatched. Germline CDR1 reads LGHDT; CDR2 reads YNNKEL (reference sequence). In DNA, the CDR3 is TGTGCCAGCAGCCAAGTTACTAGCGGGAGCCTCCAAGAGACCCAGTACTTC. It specifies CASSQVTSGSLQETQYF.

This chain uses TRBV25-1 with TRBJ1-6; possibly TRBD1 for D (5 bases). The V and J ends lost 4 bases and 6 bases respectively, with 10 bases between them. The CDR3 is 14 amino acids. Germline V gene lookup returns CDR1 MGHDK and CDR2 SYGVNS. The CDR3 sequence: CASSGLGGNSPLHF. CDR3 nucleotide sequence: TGTGCCAGCAGTGGCCTGGGGGGTAATTCACCCCTCCACTTT.

The chain combines TRBV5-5 with TRBJ2-7; 7 positions match TRBD1. The CDR3 is 15 residues long. J lost 1 base, V lost 4 bases, and 8 bases had no gene match. The germline V gene has CDR1 SGHKS and CDR2 YYEKEE (reference sequence). In nucleotides, the CDR3 is TGTGCCAGCAGCGTTCCGGGACAGCTTTCCTACGAGCAGTACTTC. Translated, it gives CASSVPGQLSYEQYF.

The chain combines TRBV7-8 with TRBJ1-5; D may be TRBD1 (5 bases). Trimming shortened V by 5 bases and J by 0 bases, and 11 bases separated the two germline ends. This CDR3 is 15 amino acids long. Germline-derived CDR1 and CDR2 are SGHVS and FQNEAQ. The CDR3 DNA sequence: TGTGCCAGCAGCCCCGGGACGTTTAGCAATCAGCCCCAGCATTTT. It translates to CASSPGTFSNQPQHF.

The chain has TRBV5-4 and TRBJ1-2; D not certain. The germline V gene has CDR1 SGHNT and CDR2 YYREEE (reference sequence). V lost 0 bases, J lost 4 bases, and 10 bases lay in between. This CDR3 spans 14 amino acids. CDR3 DNA sequence: TGTGCCAGCAGCTTGGTGGACCGCCGCTATGGCTACACCTTC. It is translated as CASSLVDRRYGYTF.

The CDR3 sequence: CASSQPRTSGRYEQYF. The CDR3 bases are TGCGCCAGCAGTCAACCCCGGACTAGCGGGAGGTACGAGCAGTACTTC. The chain couples TRBV23-1 to TRBJ2-7, with 14 bases lining up with TRBD2. TRBV23-1 is an ORF; its function is uncertain. Germline trimming cut 2 bases from V and 4 bases from J; bases unmatched to any gene: 4. This CDR3 has 16 amino acids.

The rearrangement links TRBV21-1 to TRBJ2-2; the listed D gene, TRBD2, was not tested against the DNA. TRBV21-1 is labeled a pseudogene. The CDR3 contains 15 residues. CDR3 region: CASSAGTSDTGELFF. Here the CDR3 DNA reads TGTGCCAGCAGCGCCGGGACTAGCGACACCGGGGAGCTGTTTTTT.

V and J are TRBV27 and TRBJ2-6, with no clear D. The CDR3 consists of 15 residues. In germline, CDR1 is MNHEY, CDR2 SMNVEV (reference sequence). V lost 5 bases and J 2 bases, leaving 10 bases between the germline ends. CDR3 nucleotides: TGTGCCAGCAGTGTCAACTGGGCTGGGGCCAACGTCCTGACTTTC. It codes for CASSVNWAGANVLTF.

The chain has TRBV10-3 and TRBJ1-2, with D perhaps matching TRBD1 (5 bases). The CDR3 runs to 14 residues. Germline CDR1 reads ENHRY; CDR2 reads SYGVKD. V gave up 4 bases and J gave up 0 bases, with 9 bases separating them. The CDR3 DNA reads as TGTGCCATCAGTGTTCGGGGGACTAACTATGGCTACACCTTC. Its translation is CAISVRGTNYGYTF.

This chain connects TRBV11-2 to TRBJ2-5, with a tentative D call TRBD2 (6 bases). This CDR3 spans 16 amino acids. CDR1 and CDR2 (germline): SGHAT, FQNNGV. Trimming stripped 5 bases from V and 0 bases from J, with 16 bases between. The CDR3 DNA reads TGTGCCAGCAGCCCGTGGGGGGACCCCGACCAAGAGACCCAGTACTTC. Residues: CASSPWGDPDQETQYF.

This clone came up once. The chain uses TRBV7-2 and TRBJ2-3, with 10 positions matching TRBD2. The germline gives CDR1 SGHTA, CDR2 FQGNSA. This CDR3 comprises 16 residues. V trimming: 1 base; J trimming: 6 bases; junction bases outside the gene matches: 7. The CDR3 bases are TGTGCCAGCAGCTTAGGAGTAGCGGGAGGTCGGGATACGCAGTATTTT. Its protein is CASSLGVAGGRDTQYF. Combining the CDR3 with reference TRBV7-2 and TRBJ2-3 gives the whole variable domain GAGVSQSPSNKVTEKGKDVELRCDPISGHTALYWYRQSLGQGLEFLIYFQGNSAPDKSGLPSDRFSAERTGGSVSTLTIQRTQQEDSAVYLCASSLGVAGGRDTQYFGPGTRLTVL.

The chain employs TRBV16 and TRBJ2-1, with D maybe TRBD2 (6 bases). The CDR3 extends over 11 amino acids. Trimming took off 3 bases at V and 9 bases at J, with 6 bases between the two ends. Germline V gene data show CDR1 as KGHSY and CDR2 as FQNENV. The CDR3 reads CASSQGGEQFF. The CDR3, as DNA: TGTGCCAGCAGCCAGGGGGGTGAGCAGTTCTTC.

This chain connects TRBV6-5 to TRBJ1-3; D call uncertain. CDR1 MNHEY and CDR2 SVGAGI come from the germline V gene. The V and J ends lost 2 bases and 0 bases respectively, with 8 bases between them. The CDR3 is 15 residues long. CDR3 in amino acids: CASSYRSGSGNTIYF. The CDR3, as DNA: TGTGCCAGCAGTTACCGCTCCGGCTCTGGAAACACCATATATTTT.

The chain uses TRBV9 and TRBJ2-3; the D is unclear. The ends were cut back, 5 bases at V and 0 bases at J, with 25 bases in the middle. This CDR3 is built from 19 residues. Germline lookup yields CDR1 SGDLS and CDR2 YYNGEE. This chain's CDR3 is CASRHFIPWPSRSTDTQYF. Written as DNA, the CDR3 is TGTGCCAGCAGACATTTTATTCCGTGGCCAAGTCGGAGCACAGATACGCAGTATTTT.

The V and J genes are TRBV29-1 and TRBJ1-2; D may be TRBD1 (5 bases). V dropped 0 bases and J dropped 3 bases, with 5 bases sitting between them. Germline V gene data show CDR1 as SQVTM and CDR2 as ANQGSEA. The CDR3 totals 12 residues. The CDR3 loop is CSVEEGDYGYTF. The CDR3 bases are TGCAGCGTTGAAGAGGGGGACTATGGCTACACCTTC. The complete variable domain, with remaining parts taken from reference TRBV29-1 and TRBJ1-2, reads SAVISQKPSRDICQRGTSLTIQCQVDSQVTMMFWYRQQPGQSLTLIATANQGSEATYESGFVIDKFPISRPNLTFSTLTVSNMSPEDSSIYLCSVEEGDYGYTFGSGTRLTVV.

This rearrangement joins TRBV28 to TRBJ1-2; 7 bases agree with TRBD1. This CDR3 has 13 amino acids. Losses at the gene ends were 3 bases for V and 8 bases for J; bases not matched to a gene: 6. Germline CDR1 and CDR2: MDHEN and SYDVKM. The CDR3 region has the DNA TGTGCCAGCAGTTTGAGACAGGGAGGCGGCTACACCTTC. This encodes CASSLRQGGGYTF.

The chain employs TRBV3-1 (or the pseudogene TRBV3-2) and TRBJ2-5; D is undetermined. This CDR3 region has 12 residues. The germline V gene encodes CDR1 LGHDT and CDR2 YNNKEL (reference sequence). The V and J ends lost 3 bases and 7 bases respectively, with 9 bases between them. The CDR3 region is CASSHQLGTQYF. As DNA, the CDR3 is TGTGCCAGCAGCCACCAACTGGGGACCCAGTACTTC.

This chain links TRBV7-2 with TRBJ1-2; D not certain. The CDR3 length is 14 residues. V was trimmed by 2 bases and J by 8 bases, leaving 15 bases between them. Per germline, CDR1 SGHTA and CDR2 FQGNSA. The CDR3 sequence is CASSLFDAGGGYTF. In DNA form, the CDR3 reads TGTGCCAGCAGCTTATTTGACGCAGGTGGGGGCTACACCTTC.

The chain recombines TRBV27 with TRBJ2-1; 10 nucleotides match TRBD2. CDR3 length equals 16 residues. Unmatched junction bases numbered 10, after V lost 7 bases and J lost 4 bases. The V gene's germline CDR1 is MNHEY and CDR2 SMNVEV (reference sequence). Here the CDR3 reads CASTLAASGSYNEQFF. CDR3 coding DNA: TGTGCCAGCACCTTAGCGGCTAGCGGGAGTTACAATGAGCAGTTCTTC.

V is TRBV9 and J is TRBJ2-5, with 10 bases aligning to TRBD2. Trimming took 0 bases from V and 4 from J; bases not matched to a gene: 12. Germline V lookup: CDR1 SGDLS, CDR2 YYNGEE. The CDR3 extends over 18 amino acids. The CDR3 spells CASSVGGSSGRFGETQYF. DNA of the CDR3: TGTGCCAGCAGCGTAGGTGGATCTAGCGGGAGATTTGGAGAGACCCAGTACTTC. The full variable domain, with the rest looked up from reference TRBV9 and TRBJ2-5, is DSGVTQTPKHLITATGQRVTLRCSPRSGDLSVYWYQQSLDQGLQFLIQYYNGEERAKGNILERFSAQQFPDLHSELNLSSLELGDSALYFCASSVGGSSGRFGETQYFGPGTRLLVL.

The chain employs TRBV27 and TRBJ2-7; the D gene is possibly TRBD2 (6 bases). Trimming cost V 5 bases and J 1 base, with 9 bases left between them. CDR3 length: 13 residues. Germline assignment: CDR1 MNHEY and CDR2 SMNVEV (reference sequence). The CDR3 sequence: CASSTGLSYEQYF. The CDR3 coding sequence is TGTGCCAGCAGTACGGGACTTTCCTACGAGCAGTACTTC.

The rearrangement links TRBV30 to TRBJ1-1; TRBD1 is a possible D gene (5 bases). Germline CDR1 GTSNPN, CDR2 SVGIG (reference sequence). Trimming removed 2 bases from V and 6 bases from J, with 7 bases in between. This CDR3 spans 11 amino acids. The CDR3 nucleotides read TGTGCCTGGAGTCGGGGGTCTGAAGCTTTCTTT. Translated, it gives CAWSRGSEAFF. Full variable domain (missing parts from reference TRBV30 and TRBJ1-1): SQTIHQWPATLVQPVGSPLSLECTVEGTSNPNLYWYRQAAGRGLQLLFYSVGIGQISSEVPQNLSASRPQDRQFILSSKKLLLSDSGFYLCAWSRGSEAFFGQGTRLTVV.

Written as DNA, the CDR3 is TGTGCCAGCAGCCGCCTAGGGGACTGTTTTTTT. Its translation: CASSRLGDCFF. The chain is built from TRBV28 and TRBJ1-4; TRBD1 might be the D (5 bases). The CDR3 is made up of 11 amino acids. Trimming stripped 6 bases from V and 17 bases from J, with 16 bases between. Germline values: CDR1 MDHEN, CDR2 SYDVKM.

The chain uses TRBV9 and TRBJ2-3; D unresolved. There are 16 residues in the CDR3. Germline V gene data show CDR1 as SGDLS and CDR2 as YYNGEE. V lost 3 bases to trimming and J lost 1 base, with 15 bases between them. CDR3 protein: CASSARSSGGTDTQYF. As DNA, the CDR3 is TGTGCCAGCAGCGCCCGTTCATCCGGAGGCACAGATACGCAGTATTTT.

The chain recombines TRBV20-1 with TRBJ2-7; TRBD2 matches at 8 bases. The CDR3 spans 14 residues. Germline loops: CDR1 DFQATT, CDR2 SNEGSKA (reference sequence). V shed 3 bases, J shed 3 bases, and the junction held 7 bases outside the gene matches. The CDR3 region is CSASRPSGFYEQYF. The CDR3 DNA reads as TGCAGTGCTAGTCGGCCTAGCGGGTTCTACGAGCAGTACTTC.

V and J are TRBV6-5 and TRBJ1-1; 8 bases fit TRBD1. The CDR3 runs to 15 residues. Trimming cost V 7 bases and J 1 base; bases outside gene matches: 8. The V gene's germline CDR1 is MNHEY and CDR2 SVGAGI. CDR3 region: CASKETGAANTEAFF. The CDR3 nucleotides read TGTGCCAGCAAGGAGACAGGGGCTGCGAACACTGAAGCTTTCTTT.

V gene TRBV3-1 (or the pseudogene TRBV3-2) combines with J gene TRBJ1-2; 9 nucleotides align to TRBD1. The J segment lost 7 bases and the V segment lost 1 base, leaving 10 bases of the junction unmatched. Germline V gene data show CDR1 as LGHDT and CDR2 as YNNKEL (reference sequence). This CDR3 comprises 16 residues. This chain's CDR3 is CASSQGARDRASGYTF. The CDR3 DNA reads TGTGCCAGCAGCCAAGGAGCCCGGGACAGGGCCAGTGGCTACACCTTC.

The gene calls are TRBV5-8 and TRBJ2-7; TRBD2 might be the D (5 bases). CDR3 length equals 16 residues. V lost 3 bases, J lost 1 base, and 17 bases lay in between. In germline, CDR1 is SGHTS, CDR2 YDEGEE. The CDR3 DNA is TGTGCCAGCAGCTCCCAGGTGTTGCGGGCGTCCTACGAGCAGTACTTC. Translation gives CASSSQVLRASYEQYF.

This clone showed up just a few times. J is TRBJ2-7 and V is TRBV7-2; D unresolved. Germline V gene sequence: CDR1 SGHTA, CDR2 FQGNSA. The ends were cut back, 8 bases at V and 5 bases at J, with 19 bases in the middle. This CDR3 has 14 residues. Here the CDR3 DNA reads TGTGCCAGCGCAAAGGGATTTTATAATGACGAGCAGTACTTC. This translates into CASAKGFYNDEQYF.

The chain's CDR3 is CASSLLQGANTGELFF. CDR3 sequence (DNA): TGTGCCAGCAGCTTATTACAGGGCGCGAACACCGGGGAGCTGTTTTTT. The chain employs TRBV13 and TRBJ2-2; possibly TRBD1 for D (6 bases). Trimming took off 2 bases at V and 0 bases at J, with 10 bases between the two ends. Germline CDR1 reads PRHDT; CDR2 reads FYEKMQ (reference sequence). The CDR3 totals 16 residues.

The chain has TRBV3-1 (or the pseudogene TRBV3-2) and TRBJ1-2; D is possibly TRBD1 (5 bases). Trimming removed 0 bases from V and 4 bases from J, with 9 bases in between. The CDR3 totals 14 residues. Looked up from germline, CDR1 is LGHDT and CDR2 is YNNKEL (reference sequence). The CDR3 here is CASSQDAGPYGYTF. CDR3 sequence (DNA): TGTGCCAGCAGCCAAGACGCAGGGCCCTATGGCTACACCTTC.